This T cell receptor (beta chain) emerged from a study of T cells in localized non-small cell lung cancer. Comments on this clone: What it recognizes is unknown.

TCRdb's table, derived via immunoSEQ multiplex PCR, lists solely in-frame clones and lacks some. The data show 15,000 or so clones, with roughly 89% seen just once and about 2.9% held by the top ten. Germline loops: CDR1 GTSNPN, CDR2 SVGIG (reference sequence). Trimming cost V 0 bases and J 7 bases, with 13 bases left between them. CDR3 length equals 14 residues. Study conclusions and caveats: Density of T cells in blood, when higher, went with longer overall survival. A single tumor region was sequenced, leaving heterogeneity possible. In adjacent lung, a median roughly 60 of the top 100 tumor clones were found. Tumor trailed uninvolved adjacent lung in T cell clonality, which peaked there.

The clonotype was recovered from a man between 35 and 75 years old with stage III lung adenocarcinoma. The sample was peripheral blood mononuclear cells, taken before any cancer treatment. The chain links TRBV30 to TRBJ1-5; the D gene is possibly TRBD1 (6 bases). The CDR3 sequence: CAWSVRGQTQPQHF. The CDR3 bases are TGTGCCTGGAGTGTAAGGGGACAAACGCAGCCCCAGCATTTT.